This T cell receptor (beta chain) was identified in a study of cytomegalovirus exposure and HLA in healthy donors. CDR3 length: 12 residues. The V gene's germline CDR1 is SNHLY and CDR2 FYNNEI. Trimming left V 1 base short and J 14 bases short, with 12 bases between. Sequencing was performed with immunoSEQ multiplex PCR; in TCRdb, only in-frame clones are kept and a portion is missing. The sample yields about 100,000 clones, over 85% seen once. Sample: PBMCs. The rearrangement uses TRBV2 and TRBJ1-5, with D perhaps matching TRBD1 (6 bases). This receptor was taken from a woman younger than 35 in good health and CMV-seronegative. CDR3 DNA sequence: TGTGCCAGCAGTGAAGGGGACAACCACAAGCATTTT. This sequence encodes CASSEGDNHKHF.